The 28 T cell receptor beta chains listed next were all sequenced from one sample in a study of blood T cell repertoires in COVID-19. Profiling relied on immunoSEQ multiplex PCR, and the TCRdb table lists in-frame clones only, not all of them. This repertoire shows 70,000 or so clones, roughly 85% found once; its top ten account for about a third. Specimen: peripheral blood. The receptors stem from a woman of 80 years or more with active or convalescent COVID-19.

The V call is TRBV19, the J call TRBJ2-7; 7 bases line up with TRBD1. The CDR3 contains 11 residues. V shed 8 bases and J 5 bases; nucleotides not matched to a gene: 3. The germline gives CDR1 LNHDA, CDR2 SQIVND (reference sequence). CDR3 amino acids: CASAQGDEQYF. CDR3 DNA sequence: TGTGCCAGTGCTCAGGGGGACGAGCAGTACTTC.

This chain connects TRBV19 to TRBJ1-1; 9 bases map to TRBD1. The CDR3 runs 14 residues. With 7 bases clipped from V and 7 bases from J, the junction kept 10 bases outside the gene matches. Germline assignment: CDR1 LNHDA and CDR2 SQIVND (reference sequence). The CDR3 region is CASTWGQGPLEAFF. The CDR3 DNA reads as TGTGCCAGTACATGGGGACAGGGACCCCTTGAAGCTTTCTTT.

This rearrangement joins TRBV18 to TRBJ1-3; D is uncertain. CDR3 length: 16 amino acids. Germline-derived CDR1 and CDR2 are KGHSH and LQKENI. Trimming left V 1 base short and J 0 bases short, with 10 bases between. CDR3 sequence: CASSPLDGSSGNTIYF. CDR3 in DNA: TGTGCCAGCTCACCACTTGACGGGAGCTCTGGAAACACCATATATTTT.

The CDR3, as DNA: TGTGCCAGCAGCAAGGACAGGGGGTACGAGCAGTACTTC. Translating it yields CASSKDRGYEQYF. The genes are TRBV21-1 and TRBJ2-7; the D call in the table, TRBD1, was not verified against the DNA. TRBV21-1 is a known pseudogene. CDR3 length: 13 amino acids.

The chain carries TRBV7-8 and TRBJ1-2; D gene uncertain. Between the trimmed V and J ends, which lost 5 bases and 4 bases, there was a span of 5 bases. CDR3 length: 11 amino acids. From germline, CDR1 is SGHVS and CDR2 FQNEAQ. For the CDR3, the DNA is TGTGCCAGCAGCCCGGGCTATGGCTACACCTTC. It specifies CASSPGYGYTF.

This clone was seen a single time. The chain joins TRBV7-6 to TRBJ1-5; 7 bases map to TRBD1. CDR1 and CDR2 (germline): SGHVS, FNYEAQ. Trimming removed 1 base from V and 1 base from J; junction bases left unmatched: 4. The CDR3 is 16 amino acids. The CDR3 DNA sequence: TGTGCCAGCAGCTTAGGACAGGGACTGAGCAATCAGCCCCAGCATTTT. Protein: CASSLGQGLSNQPQHF.

This chain links TRBV9 with TRBJ2-3, with 8 bases matching TRBD2. V dropped 3 bases and J dropped 4; count of bases not matched to a gene: 4. There are 14 residues in the CDR3. Germline assignment: CDR1 SGDLS and CDR2 YYNGEE. CDR3 loop: CASSASGGADTQYF. DNA for the CDR3: TGTGCCAGCAGCGCGTCGGGGGGGGCAGATACGCAGTATTTT.

This chain joins TRBV29-1 and TRBJ1-2; 9 positions match TRBD1. The CDR3 runs to 14 residues. Looked up from germline, CDR1 is SQVTM and CDR2 is ANQGSEA. V lost 1 base and J lost 6; bases outside the gene matches: 6. The CDR3 here is CSVEGGDRAHGYTF. DNA of the CDR3: TGCAGCGTTGAAGGAGGGGACAGGGCACATGGCTACACCTTC.

The chain is built from TRBV7-9 and TRBJ1-1; D is unresolved. There are 14 residues in the CDR3. CDR1 and CDR2 from the germline V gene are SEHNR and FQNEAQ (reference sequence). V gave up 1 base and J gave up 1 base, with 7 bases separating them. The DNA of the CDR3 is TGTGCCAGCAGCTTAGGAGAAGCGAACACTGAAGCTTTCTTT. Protein sequence: CASSLGEANTEAFF.

V is TRBV21-1 and J is TRBJ1-1; no check of the table's D call, TRBD1, against the DNA was made. TRBV21-1 is classified as a pseudogene. The CDR3 length is 14 residues. CDR3 DNA sequence: TGTGCCAGCAGCACGGGACAGAGACACACTGAAGCTTTCTTT. Translated: CASSTGQRHTEAFF.

The J gene is TRBJ2-2, the V gene TRBV6-5; a possible D gene is TRBD2 (6 bases). The V end was cut by 6 bases, the J end by 4 bases, with 15 bases between. The CDR3 covers 15 residues. Germline values: CDR1 MNHEY, CDR2 SVGAGI. Here the CDR3 DNA reads TGTGCCAGCAGGGACGGGGGAGTTTTCACCGGGGAGCTGTTTTTT. The encoded protein is CASRDGGVFTGELFF.

The genes are TRBV6-5 and TRBJ1-1; tentatively, D is TRBD1 (5 bases). The CDR3 is 15 residues long. Germline loops: CDR1 MNHEY, CDR2 SVGAGI. V lost 2 bases, J lost 5 bases, and 15 bases lay in between. In DNA form, the CDR3 reads TGTGCCAGCAGTTACGAGTCAGGGTCAAGAACTGAAGCTTTCTTT. Its translation: CASSYESGSRTEAFF.

The chain links TRBV6-5 to TRBJ1-5; 7 bases agree with TRBD1. Germline CDR1 is MNHEY and CDR2 is SVGAGI. This CDR3 region has 15 residues. Losses at the gene ends were 7 bases for V and 2 bases for J; bases not matched to a gene: 8. As DNA, the CDR3 is TGTGCCAGCATCAGACAGGGAAGCGGCAATCAGCCCCAGCATTTT. It encodes CASIRQGSGNQPQHF.

CDR3 DNA: TGCGCCAGCAGCCAACTAAAGCGGGGGGGCCTGGAAGATACGCAGTATTTT. Amino acids: CASSQLKRGGLEDTQYF. The chain recombines TRBV4-3 with TRBJ2-3; 10 positions match TRBD2. J was trimmed by 5 bases and V by 2 bases; bases with no gene match: 10. The CDR3 spans 17 residues. Germline CDR1 is LGHNA and CDR2 is YSLEER.

The rearrangement uses TRBV3-1 (or the pseudogene TRBV3-2) and TRBJ2-2; tentative D call: TRBD1 (6 bases). V lost 1 base and J lost 7, with 10 bases in between. The germline gives CDR1 LGHDT, CDR2 YNNKEL (reference sequence). The CDR3 spans 14 residues. This CDR3 is CASSQGRGVGELFF. CDR3 nucleotides: TGTGCCAGCAGCCAAGGCAGGGGCGTCGGGGAGCTGTTTTTT.

J is TRBJ2-1 and V is TRBV4-3; TRBD2 agrees at 7 bases. V was clipped by 0 bases and J by 9 bases; unmatched bases: 14. This CDR3 contains 17 residues. Per the germline V gene, CDR1 is LGHNA and CDR2 is YSLEER. CDR3 sequence: CASSQDPFGLVTREQFF. CDR3 coding DNA: TGCGCCAGCAGCCAAGATCCGTTTGGACTAGTTACTCGTGAGCAGTTCTTC.

V and J are TRBV19 and TRBJ1-2; 10 bases fit TRBD1. This CDR3 contains 16 residues. CDR1 and CDR2 (germline): LNHDA, SQIVND (reference sequence). The junction had 15 bases not matched to a gene; V was cut back by 7 bases and J by 7 bases. The CDR3 DNA is TGTGCCAGTACCATACCCGGGGACAGGGGACTCTCTGGCTACACCTTC. Residues: CASTIPGDRGLSGYTF.

This chain uses TRBV9 with TRBJ2-7; no clear D. V dropped 4 bases and J dropped 2 bases, with 22 bases sitting between them. The CDR3 covers 17 residues. CDR1 and CDR2 (germline): SGDLS, YYNGEE. The CDR3 sequence is CASSPLEGFFTTYEQYF. For the CDR3, the DNA is TGTGCCAGCAGCCCCCTCGAAGGCTTCTTTACTACCTACGAGCAGTACTTC.

The genes are TRBV5-1 and TRBJ1-6, with D possibly matching TRBD1 (6 bases). Germline CDR1 reads SGHRS; CDR2 reads YFSETQ. Trimming shortened V by 4 bases and J by 5 bases, and 10 bases separated the two germline ends. The CDR3 runs 14 residues. Here the CDR3 reads CASSEQGNNSPLHF. Written as DNA, the CDR3 is TGCGCCAGCAGCGAACAGGGTAATAATTCACCCCTCCACTTT.

The V call is TRBV7-2, the J call TRBJ2-3; 12 nucleotides match TRBD2. The J segment lost 4 bases and the V segment lost 5 bases, leaving 7 bases of the junction unmatched. Per the germline V gene, CDR1 is SGHTA and CDR2 is FQGNSA. The CDR3 is 16 residues long. CDR3 sequence (DNA): TGTGCCAGCAGCCCCTATGCTAGCGGGGGGGCAGATACGCAGTATTTT. Protein: CASSPYASGGADTQYF.

The V and J genes are TRBV7-2 and TRBJ1-1, with 7 bases matching TRBD1. The V segment lost 1 base and the J segment 0 bases; nucleotides outside the gene matches: 5. Germline loops: CDR1 SGHTA, CDR2 FQGNSA. The CDR3 has 16 residues. The CDR3 nucleotides are TGTGCCAGCAGCTTAGTGTCGGGACAGATGAACACTGAAGCTTTCTTT. Its protein is CASSLVSGQMNTEAFF.

V and J are TRBV25-1 and TRBJ1-2; 7 nucleotides line up with TRBD1. CDR1 is MGHDK, CDR2 SYGVNS, per germline. The CDR3 has 13 residues. The V and J ends lost 3 bases and 2 bases, in that order; junction bases with no gene match: 0. CDR3 region: CASSDRGNYGYTF. The DNA of the CDR3 is TGTGCCAGCAGTGACAGGGGGAACTATGGCTACACCTTC.

This chain connects TRBV29-1 to TRBJ2-7; D might be TRBD1 (6 bases). Trimming took off 6 bases at V and 2 bases at J, with 17 bases between the two ends. The CDR3 consists of 14 residues. The V gene's germline CDR1 is SQVTM and CDR2 ANQGSEA. CDR3: CSVGTGLPTYEQYF. The CDR3 DNA sequence: TGCAGCGTGGGAACAGGGCTCCCCACCTACGAGCAGTACTTC.

The rearrangement links TRBV7-8 to TRBJ1-3, with no clear D. V lost 5 bases, J lost 0 bases, and 8 bases lay in between. Germline CDR1 reads SGHVS; CDR2 reads FQNEAQ. The CDR3 totals 14 residues. The CDR3 protein is CASSGDYSGNTIYF. DNA of the CDR3: TGTGCCAGCAGCGGAGACTACTCTGGAAACACCATATATTTT. The full variable domain, in which reference TRBV7-8 and TRBJ1-3 provide the parts outside the CDR3, is GAGVSQSPRYKVAKRGQDVALRCDPISGHVSLFWYQQALGQGPEFLTYFQNEAQLDKSGLPSDRFFAERPEGSVSTLKIQRTQQEDSAVYLCASSGDYSGNTIYFGEGSWLTVV.

This clone has at least ten counts. V gene TRBV24-1 combines with J gene TRBJ1-5; 10 bases match TRBD1. The CDR3 has 14 residues. Germline V gene sequence: CDR1 KGHDR, CDR2 SFDVKD. Losses at the gene ends were 4 bases for V and 6 bases for J; bases not matched to a gene: 2. For the CDR3, the DNA is TGTGCCACCAGTGACGGGACAGGGGTTCAGCCCCAGCATTTT. This codes for CATSDGTGVQPQHF.

The J gene is TRBJ2-7, the V gene TRBV7-3; 11 nucleotides line up with TRBD2. V was pared by 5 bases and J by 2 bases, with 2 bases of the junction left unmatched. Germline lookup yields CDR1 SGHTA and CDR2 FQGTGA. The CDR3 runs 14 residues. The CDR3 region has the DNA TGTGCCAGCAGCCGTAGCGGGGGGGCCTACGAGCAGTACTTC. Protein product: CASSRSGGAYEQYF. Full variable domain (remainder filled in from reference TRBV7-3 and TRBJ2-7): GAGVSQTPSNKVTEKGKYVELRCDPISGHTALYWYRQSLGQGPEFLIYFQGTGAADDSGLPNDRFFAVRPEGSVSTLKIQRTERGDSAVYLCASSRSGGAYEQYFGPGTRLTVT.

This clone appeared once. The rearrangement joins TRBV10-1 to TRBJ1-3, with 10 bases identical to TRBD1. Unmatched junction bases numbered 4, after V lost 2 bases and J lost 3 bases. The CDR3 has 16 residues. Germline CDR1 and CDR2: WNHNN and SYGVQD (reference sequence). The CDR3 region is CASSELGTGVGNTIYF. Written as DNA, the CDR3 is TGCGCCAGCAGTGAGCTGGGGACAGGGGTTGGAAACACCATATATTTT.

The rearrangement uses TRBV7-2 and TRBJ1-2; 10 bases match TRBD1. CDR3 length: 14 residues. Germline CDR1 and CDR2: SGHTA and FQGNSA. V lost 5 bases to trimming and J lost 10 bases; unmatched junction nucleotides: 10. DNA of the CDR3: TGTGCCAGCAGCCTAACCGGGACAGGGGCCTTCTACACCTTC. This encodes CASSLTGTGAFYTF. Full variable domain (remainder filled in from reference TRBV7-2 and TRBJ1-2): GAGVSQSPSNKVTEKGKDVELRCDPISGHTALYWYRQSLGQGLEFLIYFQGNSAPDKSGLPSDRFSAERTGGSVSTLTIQRTQQEDSAVYLCASSLTGTGAFYTFGSGTRLTVV.